The source of this TCR beta chain is a study of patients and donors after allogeneic stem cell transplantation. TCRdb fed the RT-PCR reads into MiXCR, producing one record per CDR3 protein. The sample has some 960,000 distinct CDR3 sequences, 15% to 20% seen once. The sequence was obtained from a human donor who was either an allogeneic HSCT recipient or a stem cell or donor lymphocyte infusion donor (not recorded which). It is not recorded whose cells these are; they may come from a transplant donor. Sequencing was done on a sample of blood, either unsorted or a sorted T cell fraction (not recorded which).

CDR3 nucleotides: TGTGCCAGCAGTTTGGGGCAGGGTAGGGATAGCACTGAAGCTTTCTTT. Its protein is CASSLGQGRDSTEAFF. The rearrangement uses TRBV12-3 or TRBV12-4 and TRBJ1-1; D is perhaps TRBD1 (5 bases). The CDR3 is 16 residues long. Trimming cost V 3 bases and J 4 bases, with 18 bases left between them.